Below are 16 T cell receptor beta chains sequenced from a single sample in a study of blood T cell repertoires in COVID-19. TCRdb's copy holds only in-frame clones and misses some; the assay was immunoSEQ multiplex PCR. Of approximately 130,000 clones listed, roughly 79% were seen once; the top ten hold 10% to 12%. Sequences were obtained from peripheral blood. The receptors shown here come from a human donor in a cohort sampled during active COVID-19.

The rearrangement joins TRBV6-5 to TRBJ2-1, with 8 bases matching TRBD1. The CDR3 sequence is 13 residues long. CDR1 MNHEY and CDR2 SVGAGI come from the germline V gene. J was trimmed by 10 bases and V by 7 bases; bases with no gene match: 9. CDR3 region: CASKTGDNSEQFF. CDR3 in DNA: TGTGCCAGCAAGACAGGGGACAACTCGGAGCAGTTCTTC.

The sample holds a few counts of this clone. The chain has TRBV7-8 and TRBJ2-2; weak D call: TRBD2 (6 bases). V gave up 4 bases and J gave up 4 bases, with 19 bases separating them. Germline CDR1 reads SGHVS; CDR2 reads FQNEAQ. The CDR3 is 17 residues long. The chain's CDR3 is CASSYDQEGLGTGELFF. In DNA form, the CDR3 reads TGTGCCAGCAGCTACGACCAGGAGGGTCTCGGCACCGGGGAGCTGTTTTTT.

The V call is TRBV6-4, the J call TRBJ2-3; 7 nucleotides match TRBD2. J lost 6 bases, V lost 4 bases, and 10 bases had no gene match. Looked up from germline, CDR1 is MRHNA and CDR2 is SNTAGT. This CDR3 spans 15 amino acids. The CDR3 is CASSALAAPGDTQYF. Here the CDR3 DNA reads TGTGCCAGCAGTGCTCTAGCGGCCCCCGGGGATACGCAGTATTTT.

This sequence joins TRBV5-1 and TRBJ2-4; 9 bases line up with TRBD1. This CDR3 contains 18 residues. The junction had 13 bases not matched to a gene; V was cut back by 3 bases and J by 3 bases. Germline V gene sequence: CDR1 SGHRS, CDR2 YFSETQ. The CDR3 DNA reads TGCGCCAGCAGCTCCGGGACAGGGTCTCGCGGAGGCAAAAACATTCAGTACTTC. Its protein product is CASSSGTGSRGGKNIQYF.

The V gene is TRBV28, the J gene TRBJ1-2; 12 bases are a match to TRBD1. The CDR3 length is 22 residues. V was pared by 7 bases and J by 2 bases, with 26 bases of the junction left unmatched. The germline gives CDR1 MDHEN, CDR2 SYDVKM. CDR3 coding DNA: TGTGCCAGCATTTCTTCACTCCTTCCGGGACAGGGGGCGCCCACGTTGAACTATGGCTACACCTTC. Amino acid sequence: CASISSLLPGQGAPTLNYGYTF.

A single count supports this clone. J is TRBJ2-1 and V is TRBV10-1, with a possible D match to TRBD2 (6 bases). Germline V CDR1 and CDR2: WNHNN, SYGVQD (reference sequence). The CDR3 has 14 amino acids. V was pared by 5 bases and J by 7 bases, with 15 bases between. The CDR3 reads CASSLTGTHNEQFF. The CDR3 bases are TGCGCCAGCAGTCTTACCGGGACTCATAATGAGCAGTTCTTC.

The chain's CDR3 is CASSLKAANYGYTF. CDR3 DNA: TGTGCCAGCAGCTTAAAAGCCGCTAACTATGGCTACACCTTC. The genes are TRBV7-3 and TRBJ1-2; no clear D. The ends were cut back, 1 base at V and 0 bases at J, with 6 bases in the middle. Germline V gene lookup returns CDR1 SGHTA and CDR2 FQGTGA. There are 14 residues in the CDR3.

The chain couples TRBV5-4 to TRBJ2-2; 9 positions match TRBD1. The CDR3 consists of 16 residues. Germline CDR1 and CDR2: SGHNT and YYREEE (reference sequence). V lost 2 bases, J lost 8 bases, and 10 bases stayed unmatched. The CDR3 sequence: CASSFRDRAVLGELFF. CDR3 coding DNA: TGTGCCAGCAGCTTCCGGGACAGGGCCGTCCTTGGGGAGCTGTTTTTT.

This chain links TRBV5-1 with TRBJ1-6; 9 positions agree with TRBD1. Germline lookup yields CDR1 SGHRS and CDR2 YFSETQ. Losses at the gene ends were 3 bases for V and 12 bases for J; bases not matched to a gene: 4. The CDR3 sequence is 13 residues long. CDR3 sequence (DNA): TGCGCCAGCAGCTCTGGGACAGGGAAACCCCTCCACTTT. This gives the protein CASSSGTGKPLHF.

The V gene is TRBV5-5, the J gene TRBJ2-7; 9 bases map to TRBD1. The CDR3 totals 15 residues. The germline CDR1 and CDR2 sequences are SGHKS and YYEKEE (reference sequence). The J segment lost 3 bases and the V segment lost 0 bases, leaving 4 bases of the junction unmatched. The CDR3 nucleotides are TGTGCCAGCAGCTTGGAAAGGGGACAGGGCTACGAGCAGTACTTC. Its protein is CASSLERGQGYEQYF.

The chain employs TRBV19 and TRBJ2-7; the D is unclear. The CDR3 contains 16 residues. Germline values: CDR1 LNHDA, CDR2 SQIVND (reference sequence). V gave up 1 base and J gave up 0 bases, with 13 bases separating them. The CDR3 here is CASSIGFSTNSYEQYF. CDR3 nucleotides: TGTGCCAGTAGTATAGGGTTTAGCACGAACTCCTACGAGCAGTACTTC.

This clone occurred a few times. The chain uses TRBV5-1 and TRBJ1-6, with 11 bases lining up with TRBD1. The CDR3 has 18 residues. With V trimmed by 0 bases and J by 8 bases, 10 bases remained unmatched. Per the germline V gene, CDR1 is SGHRS and CDR2 is YFSETQ. CDR3 sequence (DNA): TGCGCCAGCAGCTTGGGCGTCTCAGGACAGGGGGCCGATTCACCCCTCCACTTT. This gives the protein CASSLGVSGQGADSPLHF.

Many counts were recorded for this clone. The chain couples TRBV23-1 to TRBJ2-6, with D uncertain. TRBV23-1 is an open reading frame whose function is uncertain. CDR3 length: 16 amino acids. With 6 bases removed from V and 0 bases from J, the gap between germline ends came to 12 bases. For the CDR3, the DNA is TGCGCCAGCAGACAGTCCGCATACTCTGGGGCCAACGTCCTGACTTTC. This sequence encodes CASRQSAYSGANVLTF.

This chain links TRBV28 with TRBJ2-2; D ambiguous. V lost 7 bases and J lost 2, with 11 bases in between. Germline CDR1 and CDR2: MDHEN and SYDVKM. The CDR3 extends over 14 amino acids. The CDR3 DNA reads TGTGCCAGCACCCAGCGCCCTAACACCGGGGAGCTGTTTTTT. It codes for CASTQRPNTGELFF.

The chain combines TRBV28 with TRBJ2-1; 11 bases are a match to TRBD1. V gave up 3 bases and J gave up 8 bases; unmatched junction bases: 6. Looked up from germline, CDR1 is MDHEN and CDR2 is SYDVKM. The CDR3 is made up of 15 amino acids. For the CDR3, the DNA is TGTGCCAGCAGTTTCCAGGACAGGGGGCTAGATGAGCAGTTCTTC. It translates to CASSFQDRGLDEQFF.

The chain is built from TRBV28 and TRBJ1-6, with a tentative D call TRBD1 (6 bases). Trimming left V 4 bases short and J 9 bases short, with 16 bases between. The CDR3 is 15 amino acids. CDR1 is MDHEN and CDR2 is SYDVKM in the germline V gene. CDR3 residues: CASSSLTGSSSPLHF. In DNA, the CDR3 is TGTGCCAGCAGTTCCCTAACAGGGAGTAGTTCACCCCTCCACTTT.